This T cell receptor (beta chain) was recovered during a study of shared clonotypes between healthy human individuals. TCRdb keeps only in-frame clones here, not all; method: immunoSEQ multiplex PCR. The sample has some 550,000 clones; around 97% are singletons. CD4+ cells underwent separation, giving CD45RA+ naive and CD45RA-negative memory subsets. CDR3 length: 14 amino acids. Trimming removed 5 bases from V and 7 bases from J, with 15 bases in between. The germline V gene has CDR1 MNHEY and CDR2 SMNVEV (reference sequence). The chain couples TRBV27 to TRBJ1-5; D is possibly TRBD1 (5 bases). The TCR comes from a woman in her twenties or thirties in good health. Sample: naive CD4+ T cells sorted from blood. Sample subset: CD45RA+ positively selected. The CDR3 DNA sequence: TGTGCCAGCAGTCCCGGGGGGGAGGCGCAGCCCCAGCATTTT. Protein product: CASSPGGEAQPQHF.